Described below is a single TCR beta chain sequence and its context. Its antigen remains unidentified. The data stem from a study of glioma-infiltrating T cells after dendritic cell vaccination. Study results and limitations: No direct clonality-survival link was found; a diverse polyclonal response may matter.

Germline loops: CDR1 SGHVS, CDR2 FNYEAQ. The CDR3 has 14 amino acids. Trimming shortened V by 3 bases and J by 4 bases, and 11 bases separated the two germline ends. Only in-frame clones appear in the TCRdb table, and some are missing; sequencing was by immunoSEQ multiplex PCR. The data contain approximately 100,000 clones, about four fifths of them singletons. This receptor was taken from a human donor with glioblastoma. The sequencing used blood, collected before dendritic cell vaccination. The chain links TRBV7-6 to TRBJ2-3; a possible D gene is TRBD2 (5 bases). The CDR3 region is CASSFRGFPDTQYF. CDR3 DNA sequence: TGTGCCAGCAGCTTCAGAGGGTTCCCAGATACGCAGTATTTT. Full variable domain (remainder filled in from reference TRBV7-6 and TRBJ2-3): GAGVSQSPRYKVTKRGQDVALRCDPISGHVSLYWYRQALGQGPEFLTYFNYEAQQDKSGLPNDRFSAERPEGSISTLTIQRTEQRDSAMYRCASSFRGFPDTQYFGPGTRLTVL.